This T cell receptor (beta chain) was found in a study of shared T cell receptors in the human thymus. Trimming pared 8 bases from V and 5 bases from J, leaving 24 bases between. The germline V gene encodes CDR1 SQVTM and CDR2 ANQGSEA. This CDR3 has 15 amino acids. Measured with immunoSEQ multiplex PCR; TCRdb has only the in-frame clones, and not every one. The sample includes over 450,000 clones, approximately 80% of them seen just once. A further study also used this sample, focusing on human thymus T cells. That source notes: The donor group consisted of healthy Finnish infants who were having corrective surgery for congenital heart defects.

The sequenced sample consisted of thymocytes. The chain employs TRBV29-1 and TRBJ2-5, with a possible D match to TRBD2 (7 bases). The clonotype was recovered from a boy in the first two years of life with a congenital heart defect. CDR3 sequence reads: CSYWEGGVLGETQYF. CDR3 DNA: TGCAGCTACTGGGAGGGGGGAGTCCTTGGGGAGACCCAGTACTTC.